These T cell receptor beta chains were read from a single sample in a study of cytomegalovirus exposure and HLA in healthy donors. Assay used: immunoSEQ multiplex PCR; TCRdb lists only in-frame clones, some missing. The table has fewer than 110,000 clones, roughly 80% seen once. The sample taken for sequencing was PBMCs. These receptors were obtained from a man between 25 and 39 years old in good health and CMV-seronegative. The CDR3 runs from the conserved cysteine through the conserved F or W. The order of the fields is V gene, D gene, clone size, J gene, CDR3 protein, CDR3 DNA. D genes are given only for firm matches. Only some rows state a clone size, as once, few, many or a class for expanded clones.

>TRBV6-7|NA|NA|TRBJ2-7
CASSTTHLRLGEQYF
TGTGCCAGCAGCACTACTCACCTTCGCCTGGGCGAGCAGTACTTC
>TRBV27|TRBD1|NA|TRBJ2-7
CASSWTGGSSYEQYF
TGTGCCAGCAGTTGGACAGGGGGGAGCTCCTACGAGCAGTACTTC
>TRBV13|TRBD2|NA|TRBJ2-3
CASSPTKRGAGTRTDTQYF
TGTGCCAGCAGCCCCACCAAGCGGGGGGCCGGAACCCGCACAGATACGCAGTATTTT
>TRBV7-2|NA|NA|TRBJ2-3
CASSLALADTQYF
TGTGCCAGCAGCTTAGCGCTAGCAGATACGCAGTATTTT
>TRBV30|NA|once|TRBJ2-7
CAWSGNGADYEQYF
TGTGCCTGGAGTGGAAATGGGGCGGACTACGAGCAGTACTTC
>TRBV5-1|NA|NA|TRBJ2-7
CASSLAYEQYF
TGCGCCAGCAGCTTGGCTTACGAGCAGTACTTC
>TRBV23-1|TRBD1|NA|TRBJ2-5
CASSQYRGPGETQYF
TGCGCCAGCAGTCAATACAGGGGTCCCGGGGAGACCCAGTACTTC
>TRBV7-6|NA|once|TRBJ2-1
CASSLVQGDDEQFF
TGTGCCAGCAGCTTAGTTCAAGGGGATGACGAGCAGTTCTTC
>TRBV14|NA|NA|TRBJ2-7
CASSQEQGWEQYF
TGTGCCAGCAGCCAAGAACAGGGATGGGAGCAGTACTTC
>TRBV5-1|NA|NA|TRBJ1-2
CASSLDVFGYGYTF
TGCGCCAGCAGCTTGGATGTGTTCGGCTATGGCTACACCTTC
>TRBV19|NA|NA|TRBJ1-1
CASSGAGYEAFF
TGTGCCAGTAGTGGGGCAGGGTATGAAGCTTTCTTT
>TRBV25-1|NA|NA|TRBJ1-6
CASSEYGQGYNSPLHF
TGTGCCAGCAGTGAATACGGGCAGGGATATAATTCACCCCTCCACTTT